This is a list of T cell receptor beta chains from one sample in a study of OX40 agonist ivuxolimab in advanced cancers. TCRdb's copy holds only in-frame clones and misses some; the assay was immunoSEQ multiplex PCR. The profile covers just over 60,000 clones, with roughly 90% appearing a single time and about 0.66% taken by the ten largest. The source was CD4+ or CD8+ T cells sorted from blood, collected in a trial of the OX40 agonist ivuxolimab. The receptors were gathered from an adult with an advanced solid tumor such as melanoma, head and neck, liver or kidney cancer. CDR3s include the opening cysteine and the closing phenylalanine or tryptophan. The D gene is left open where the match is weak. Part of the rows lack a size; the others show once, few, many or a class for expanded clones.

size,D,J,V,DNA,CDR3
-,TRBD1,TRBJ1-2,TRBV9,TGTGCCAGCAGCGCCGGTGGGACAGCCTATGGCTACACCTTC,CASSAGGTAYGYTF
-,TRBD1,TRBJ2-5,TRBV11-3,TGTGCCAGCAGCCCCGGACAGGGGAGGGTCGAGACCCAGTACTTC,CASSPGQGRVETQYF
-,TRBD2,TRBJ2-3,TRBV5-1,TGCGCCAGCAGCGGGACTAGCGGGAGCACAGATACGCAGTATTTT,CASSGTSGSTDTQYF
once,-,TRBJ1-6,TRBV6-1,TGTGCCAGCAGTGAACAGGCAGCAAATTCACCCCTCCACTTT,CASSEQAANSPLHF
-,-,TRBJ1-2,TRBV29-1,TGCAGCGTTGAAGAGGGAAACTCCGCTAGCTATGGCTACACCTTC,CSVEEGNSASYGYTF
-,-,TRBJ1-1,TRBV5-5,TGTGCCAGCAGCCCGGACAGCGGGGGGTACACTGAAGCTTTCTTT,CASSPDSGGYTEAFF
-,TRBD2,TRBJ2-7,TRBV6-6,TGTGCCAGCAGTTACGCCTTCGGGGGGGACTACGAGCAGTACTTC,CASSYAFGGDYEQYF
-,TRBD2,TRBJ2-5,TRBV6-1,TGTGCCAGCAGGGGGACTAGCGGGAGCCAGACCCAGTACTTC,CASRGTSGSQTQYF
-,-,TRBJ2-4,TRBV2,TGTGCCAGCAGTGAATTACCAGGGCAAAACATTCAGTACTTC,CASSELPGQNIQYF
-,-,TRBJ2-1,TRBV10-1,TGCGCCACCGCGGGCCAACTAAACAATGAGCAGTTCTTC,CATAGQLNNEQFF
-,-,TRBJ1-6,TRBV18,TGTGCCAGCTCACCAGGTTCGGGCGGGAATTCACCCCTCCACTTT,CASSPGSGGNSPLHF
-,TRBD1,TRBJ2-7,TRBV5-1,TGCGCCAGCAGCTTCATTTCGGGACAGGACTCCTACGAGCAGTACTTC,CASSFISGQDSYEQYF
-,TRBD2,TRBJ2-2,TRBV5-1,TGCGCCAGCAGCGGCGTTCTAGCGGGGGCTAACACCGGGGAGCTGTTTTTT,CASSGVLAGANTGELFF
-,TRBD1,TRBJ2-1,TRBV19,TGTGCCAGTGGCCTCGGTCCAGGGGGCTACAATGAGCAGTTCTTC,CASGLGPGGYNEQFF
-,-,TRBJ2-7,TRBV29-1,TGCAGCGTTGTGGCAGGGCGTCCCGAGCAGTACTTC,CSVVAGRPEQYF
-,TRBD1,TRBJ2-5,TRBV7-3,TGTGCCAGCAGCCTGGGACAGGAAGGGACCCAGTACTTC,CASSLGQEGTQYF
once,-,TRBJ2-7,TRBV5-1,TGCGCCAGCAGCACGGACGGGTCCTACGAGCAGTACTTC,CASSTDGSYEQYF
-,TRBD1,TRBJ2-5,TRBV6-6,TGTGCCAGCACTCTATTAGGGGGCGAAGGGACCCAGTACTTC,CASTLLGGEGTQYF
-,-,TRBJ2-5,TRBV6-1,TGTGCCAGCAGTGGAACAGACCAAGAGACCCAGTACTTC,CASSGTDQETQYF
-,-,TRBJ2-3,TRBV7-3,TGTGCCAGCAGCTTAACGATGCGGGAGGCAGGGGGCGCAGATACGCAGTATTTT,CASSLTMREAGGADTQYF
-,TRBD2,TRBJ2-7,TRBV18,TGTGCCACCGCACAGGTCGCGGGAGCTAGCGAGCAGTACTTC,CATAQVAGASEQYF
-,-,TRBJ1-6,TRBV6-5,TGTGCCAGCAGTGAGGGGGGTTGGAATTCACCCCTCCACTTT,CASSEGGWNSPLHF
-,-,TRBJ1-2,TRBV4-2,TGTGCCAGCAGCTTGAGAGGGTATGGCTACACCTTC,CASSLRGYGYTF